This T cell receptor (beta chain) was captured by sequencing in a study of blood T cell repertoires in COVID-19. Background on the study: Sources were T cells, B-cell-depleted T cells, or PBMCs; the material itself was cDNA or gDNA.

The CDR3 consists of 15 residues. The J segment lost 2 bases and the V segment lost 7 bases, leaving 9 bases of the junction unmatched. Germline V gene sequence: CDR1 SQVTM, CDR2 ANQGSEA. How the authors handled the data: From reference gene primer amplification, estimates of nucleated cell counts were derived. The repertoire was sequenced with immunoSEQ multiplex PCR; TCRdb's copy has only in-frame clones and lacks some. Clone size and the V and J calls come from that table; the DNA yielded D and trimming. The data hold about 120,000 clones, with over 75% observed a single time. Sequenced material: peripheral blood. This clonotype was sampled from a man between 60 and 70 years old with acute or convalescent COVID-19. This sequence joins TRBV29-1 and TRBJ2-2; 8 nucleotides align to TRBD1. CDR3 amino acids: CSAASGTGNTGELFF. DNA of the CDR3: TGCAGCGCCGCATCCGGGACAGGAAACACCGGGGAGCTGTTTTTT.